The 8 T cell receptor beta chains given below trace back to one sample, sequenced in a study of tumor-infiltrating lymphocytes in primary liver carcinoma. Unsorted bulk tissue (roughly 17-34 mg) underwent RNA and DNA co-extraction. Starting from 500 ng of total RNA, TCR beta cDNA was produced with a primer in the constant region. Three nested multiplex PCR rounds of slightly modified ARM-PCR generated TCR beta libraries. It was with TRBV1-TRBV30 forward primers and a C-beta reverse primer that the first two PCR rounds were run, at around 9 cycles each. MiXCR was run by TCRdb on the multiplex PCR reads, yielding one entry per CDR3 protein. The table records 70,000 to 75,000 distinct CDR3 sequences, 55% to 75% of them present only once. Sequencing used liver tumor tissue from sampling region 4. Documented subset: tumor region T4, right-lateral pole. The source is a man aged 40-55 years with primary liver carcinoma and hepatitis B virus infection.

This clonotype was counted between two and nine times. Since the CDR3 does not end with the conserved phenylalanine or tryptophan, this likely comes from a read error. The CDR3 sequence: CASSLGLAGEDDNEQFS. The CDR3 nucleotides read TGTGCCAGCAGCCTGGGACTAGCGGGAGAAGATGACAATGAGCAGTTCTCA. The chain is built from TRBV11-1 and TRBJ2-1; 14 nucleotides line up with TRBD2. V shed 5 bases, J shed 5 bases, and the junction held 8 bases outside the gene matches. In germline, CDR1 is SGHAT, CDR2 FQDESV (reference sequence). The CDR3 has 17 residues.

With regard to this clonotype: Since a much larger clone is just one base distant, this may be a read error. The chain recombines TRBV10-3 with TRBJ2-2, with D perhaps TRBD2 (5 bases). Trimming cost V 8 bases and J 6 bases, with 13 bases left between them. Germline values: CDR1 ENHRY, CDR2 SYGVKD. CDR3 length: 13 residues. The chain's CDR3 is CAIRGDTAGELFF. The CDR3 bases are TGTGCCATCCGGGGAGACACCGCCGGGGAGCTGTTTTTT.

This clonotype showed up just once. Germline and junction disagree at one end, which may indicate a read error. The chain has TRBV11-1 and TRBJ2-1, with D perhaps TRBD1 (6 bases). The CDR3 spans 16 residues. Germline values: CDR1 SGHAT, CDR2 FQDESV (reference sequence). The DNA of the CDR3 is TGTGCCGGCAGCTTAGGCCTGGGACATCCTACGCATGAGCAGTCCTTC. This encodes CAGSLGLGHPTHEQSF. The full variable domain, completed using reference TRBV11-1 and TRBJ2-1, is EAEVAQSPRYKITEKSQAVAFWCDPISGHATLYWYRQILGQGPELLVQFQDESVVDDSQLPKDRFSAERLKGVDSTLKIQPAELGDSAMYLCAGSLGLGHPTHEQSFGPGTRLTVL.

The V gene is TRBV7-9, the J gene TRBJ2-7; D is undetermined. The CDR3 extends over 12 amino acids. From germline, CDR1 is SEHNR and CDR2 FQNEAQ (reference sequence). V gave up 10 bases and J gave up 0 bases, with 10 bases separating them. CDR3 sequence reads: CATGQLSYEQYF. CDR3 nucleotides: TGTGCCACCGGCCAACTCTCCTACGAGCAGTACTTC.

The sample holds many counts of this clonotype. The gene calls are TRBV28 and TRBJ2-3; D is possibly TRBD1 (6 bases). Looked up from germline, CDR1 is MDHEN and CDR2 is SYDVKM. V gave up 8 bases and J gave up 4 bases, with 7 bases separating them. The CDR3 length is 11 residues. This CDR3 is CASEGADTQYF. CDR3 bases: TGTGCCAGCGAGGGGGCAGATACGCAGTATTTT.

Concerning this clonotype: The conserved phenylalanine or tryptophan normally closing the CDR3 is absent here, so this likely arose from a read error. This sequence joins TRBV6-5 and TRBJ1-5; a weak D match, TRBD1 (5 bases). The end of the DNA aligns better with TRBJ2-3, so the J call may be wrong. The CDR3 totals 14 residues. Germline CDR1 is MNHEY and CDR2 is SVGAGI. The chain's CDR3 is CASSKLQENQPQYL. The CDR3 bases are TGTGCCAGCAGTAAATTACAGGAGAATCAGCCCCAGTATCTT.

Worth noting for this clonotype: The conserved final phenylalanine or tryptophan is absent from the CDR3, which likely points to a read error. The chain combines TRBV12-3 or TRBV12-4 with TRBJ2-7, with 7 bases identical to TRBD2. This CDR3 contains 14 residues. Germline trimming cut 6 bases from V and 0 bases from J; bases unmatched to any gene: 5. CDR3 loop: CASRSASGSYEQYI. DNA of the CDR3: TGTGCCAGCAGGAGTGCTAGCGGCTCCTACGAGCAGTACATC.

This clonotype has a count of ten or more. The chain employs TRBV14 and TRBJ2-5; no definite D call. CDR1 and CDR2 (germline): SGHDN, FVKESK. The CDR3 has 13 amino acids. V lost 3 bases, J lost 1 base, and 6 bases lay in between. The CDR3 DNA reads TGTGCCAGCAGCCAGAACAGCCAAGAGACCCAGTACTTC. It codes for CASSQNSQETQYF.